This TCR beta chain was recovered during a study of CD8 T cells in Susac syndrome. Study-level results: That the number of individuals in its TCR sequencing and HLA analysis was relatively small was acknowledged by the study.

Reverse transcription of roughly 0.45 to 1 ug RNA used random hexamers. The amplification used immunoSEQ multiplex PCR on TCR beta CDR3; it spanned 54 Vbeta and 13 Jbeta. One entry per CDR3 protein results from TCRdb running MiXCR on the immunoSEQ multiplex PCR reads. Counted here are approximately 300,000 distinct CDR3 sequences, around nine tenths occurring once; the ten biggest clones make up around 0.18%. On this clonotype: Its antigen remains unidentified.

CD8+ and CD4+ T cells from blood underwent TCR beta sequencing, which was carried out in a high-throughput format. The patients who served as multiple sclerosis controls were treatment-naive and had stable or active relapsing-remitting disease that fulfilled the revised McDonald criteria. This receptor was obtained from a human donor with multiple sclerosis. Sequenced: CD8+ T cells from PBMCs.

CDR3: CASSLGADLNQPQHF. In DNA, the CDR3 is TGTGCCAGCAGCTTAGGGGCAGACCTCAATCAGCCCCAGCATTTT. The rearrangement links TRBV7-8 to TRBJ1-5; D ambiguous. The length of the CDR3 is 15 residues. The V end lost 1 base, the J end lost 3 bases, and 10 bases lay between the germline ends. CDR1 is SGHVS, CDR2 FQNEAQ, per germline.